The following is a T cell receptor beta chain sequence with its context. The antigen is unknown. These data originate in a study of cytomegalovirus exposure and HLA in healthy donors. Turning to the study itself: As released early, the data held around 80 million unique TCRs from HLA-typed donors. Notes on the study in general: It was likely that a cluster of highly shared sequence variants was a sequencing artifact.

V dropped 6 bases and J dropped 5; count of bases not matched to a gene: 7. Germline CDR1 and CDR2: SNHLY and FYNNEI. The CDR3 has 13 amino acids. PCR involved 60 Vbeta and 13 Jbeta primers. Generated by immunoSEQ multiplex PCR, the TCRdb table keeps only in-frame clones and is missing some. This sample yields 130,000 to 150,000 clones, of which about three quarters are seen a single time; roughly 3.1% belongs to the top ten. This chain connects TRBV2 to TRBJ2-7; 7 bases are a match to TRBD2. The clonotype originates from a man aged 35-49 years in good health and CMV-seropositive. The sequenced material came from PBMCs. The CDR3 DNA reads TGTGCCAGCAGCGAACTAGCGCCCCACGAGCAGTACTTC. It specifies CASSELAPHEQYF.